This T cell receptor (beta chain) originates from a study of blood T cell repertoires in COVID-19. In germline, CDR1 is LGHNA, CDR2 YSLEER. Trimming cost V 2 bases and J 5 bases, with 14 bases left between them. The CDR3 extends over 15 amino acids. TCRdb keeps only in-frame clones here, not all; method: immunoSEQ multiplex PCR. Seen here are some 510,000 clones, roughly 88% observed once, and the top ten hold around 1.9%. The chain combines TRBV4-3 with TRBJ2-3; D might be TRBD2 (5 bases). Sequencing was performed on PBMCs or T cells enriched from blood (not recorded which). This clonotype originated in a woman aged 40 to 50 who had recovered from COVID-19. The CDR3, as DNA: TGCGCCAGCAGCCAATCTAAGGAGGATGGAGATACGCAGTATTTT. Amino acid sequence: CASSQSKEDGDTQYF.